These T cell receptor beta chains were read from a single sample in a study of identical twins' blood T cells. Each CDR3 protein gets one entry after TCRdb re-called the 5' RACE reads with MiXCR. This table has 350,000 to 400,000 distinct CDR3 sequences, under 30% appearing once. Sequenced material: PBMCs. The receptor set was obtained from a woman aged 18 to 49 in good health. The conserved cysteine and the conserved F or W are not part of the CDR3 here.

TRBV5-1,TRBJ1-1,ASSLTIGGGTEAF
TRBV9,TRBJ2-7,ASSVDGYEQY
TRBV7-9,TRBJ1-6,ASSVGHYNSPLH
TRBV21-1,TRBJ2-7,ASSKDSSYEQY
TRBV7-9,TRBJ2-2,ASSLDGEYTGELF
TRBV7-9,TRBJ2-7,TSSLVEQY
TRBV27,TRBJ2-7,ASSLAAGYPYEQY
TRBV20-1,TRBJ1-5,SARGGDQPQH
TRBV19,TRBJ1-1,ASSSRANTEAF
TRBV19,TRBJ1-1,ASSIMDTPAF
TRBV21-1,TRBJ2-5,ASSKTEGETQY
TRBV10-2,TRBJ2-1,ASSDSGRGDEQF
TRBV6-6,TRBJ1-1,ASSYPRDRGVTEAF
TRBV20-1,TRBJ2-6,SARGWAVTVPSGANVLT
TRBV29-1,TRBJ2-7,SVEPGSSVTQY
TRBV20-1,TRBJ2-3,SAPRGGTDTQY
TRBV28,TRBJ1-1,ASYVGLNTEAF
TRBV3-1,TRBJ2-1,ASSPPTSANDDEQF
TRBV9,TRBJ1-1,ASSVKGSRDTEAF
TRBV7-9,TRBJ2-7,ASSSPGLHRRY
TRBV2,TRBJ1-1,ASKGQSNTEAF
TRBV19,TRBJ1-2,ASSTDRLTNYGYT
TRBV10-3,TRBJ1-1,AISESRGSTEAF
TRBV7-2,TRBJ1-1,ASSPRAQAF
TRBV5-8,TRBJ1-2,ASSLAFYGYT
TRBV9,TRBJ1-1,ASSPQSNTEAF
TRBV12-3/TRBV12-4,TRBJ1-6,ASSFSRDSPLH
TRBV11-2,TRBJ1-1,ASSLPKAGAAF
TRBV7-2,TRBJ2-1,ASSLGLAGASNEQF
TRBV6-4,TRBJ1-2,ASSLQGTYGYT
TRBV30,TRBJ2-2,ATFGTGLTGELF